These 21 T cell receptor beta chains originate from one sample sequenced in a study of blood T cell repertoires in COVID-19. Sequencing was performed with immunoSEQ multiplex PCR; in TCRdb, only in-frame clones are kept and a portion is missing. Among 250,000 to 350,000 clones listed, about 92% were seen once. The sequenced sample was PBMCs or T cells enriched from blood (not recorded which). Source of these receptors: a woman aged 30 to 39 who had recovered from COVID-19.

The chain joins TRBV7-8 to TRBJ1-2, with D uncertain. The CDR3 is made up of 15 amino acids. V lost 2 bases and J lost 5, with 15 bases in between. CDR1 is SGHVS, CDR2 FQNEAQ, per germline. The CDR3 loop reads CASSLTEDGRYGYTF. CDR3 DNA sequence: TGTGCCAGCAGCTTAACTGAGGACGGGAGATATGGCTACACCTTC.

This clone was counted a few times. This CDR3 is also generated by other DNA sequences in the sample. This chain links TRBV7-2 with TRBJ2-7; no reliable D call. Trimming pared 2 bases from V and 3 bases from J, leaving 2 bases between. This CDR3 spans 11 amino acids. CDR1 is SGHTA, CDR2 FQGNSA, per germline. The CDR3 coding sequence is TGTGCCAGCAGCTTATACTACGAGCAGTACTTC. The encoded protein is CASSLYYEQYF.

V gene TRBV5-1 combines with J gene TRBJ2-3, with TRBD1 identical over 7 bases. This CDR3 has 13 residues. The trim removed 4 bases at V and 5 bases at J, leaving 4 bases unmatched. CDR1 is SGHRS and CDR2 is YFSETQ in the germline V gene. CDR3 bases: TGCGCCAGCAGCAACGACAGGGTAGATACGCAGTATTTT. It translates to CASSNDRVDTQYF. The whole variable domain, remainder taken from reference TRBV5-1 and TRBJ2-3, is KAGVTQTPRYLIKTRGQQVTLSCSPISGHRSVSWYQQTPGQGLQFLFEYFSETQRNKGNFPGRFSGRQFSNSRSEMNVSTLELGDSALYLCASSNDRVDTQYFGPGTRLTVL.

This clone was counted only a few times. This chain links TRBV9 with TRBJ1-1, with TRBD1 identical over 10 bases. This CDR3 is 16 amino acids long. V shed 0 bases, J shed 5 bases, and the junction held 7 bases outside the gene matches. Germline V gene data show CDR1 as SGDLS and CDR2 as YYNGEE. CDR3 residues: CASSVGTGGRGTEAFF. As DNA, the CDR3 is TGTGCCAGCAGCGTAGGGACAGGGGGGAGAGGAACTGAAGCTTTCTTT.

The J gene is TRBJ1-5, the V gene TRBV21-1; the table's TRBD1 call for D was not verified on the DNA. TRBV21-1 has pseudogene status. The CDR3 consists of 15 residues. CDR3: CASSNDRASNQPQHF. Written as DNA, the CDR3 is TGTGCCAGCAGCAATGACAGGGCCAGCAATCAGCCCCAGCATTTT.

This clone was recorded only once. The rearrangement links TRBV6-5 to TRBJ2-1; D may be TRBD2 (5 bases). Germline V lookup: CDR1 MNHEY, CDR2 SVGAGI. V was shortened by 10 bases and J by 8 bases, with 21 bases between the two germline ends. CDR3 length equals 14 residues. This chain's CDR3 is CAIGPGLEVDEQFF. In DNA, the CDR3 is TGTGCCATTGGGCCGGGCCTGGAGGTGGATGAGCAGTTCTTC.

CDR3 residues: CASSQGKGHGYTF. CDR3 nucleotides: TGTGCCAGCAGCCAGGGGAAGGGGCACGGCTACACCTTC. The V and J genes are TRBV7-2 and TRBJ1-2; D is perhaps TRBD1 (6 bases). This CDR3 has 13 residues. Trimming removed 5 bases from V and 8 bases from J, with 15 bases in between. Per germline, CDR1 SGHTA and CDR2 FQGNSA. The full variable domain, with the rest looked up from reference TRBV7-2 and TRBJ1-2, is GAGVSQSPSNKVTEKGKDVELRCDPISGHTALYWYRQSLGQGLEFLIYFQGNSAPDKSGLPSDRFSAERTGGSVSTLTIQRTQQEDSAVYLCASSQGKGHGYTFGSGTRLTVV.

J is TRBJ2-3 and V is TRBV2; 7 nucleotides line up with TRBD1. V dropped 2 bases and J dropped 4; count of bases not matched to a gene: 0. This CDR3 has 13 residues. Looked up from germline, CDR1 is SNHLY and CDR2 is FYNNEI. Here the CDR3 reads CASSEQGADTQYF. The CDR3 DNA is TGTGCCAGCAGTGAACAGGGGGCAGATACGCAGTATTTT.

This CDR3 reads CASSPQDRGQYF. In DNA form, the CDR3 reads TGTGCCAGCAGTCCTCAGGACAGGGGGCAGTACTTC. The chain employs TRBV28 and TRBJ2-7; 9 bases fit TRBD1. CDR3 length: 12 residues. Germline V gene sequence: CDR1 MDHEN, CDR2 SYDVKM. The ends lost 5 bases at V and 9 bases at J; junction bases unmatched: 5.

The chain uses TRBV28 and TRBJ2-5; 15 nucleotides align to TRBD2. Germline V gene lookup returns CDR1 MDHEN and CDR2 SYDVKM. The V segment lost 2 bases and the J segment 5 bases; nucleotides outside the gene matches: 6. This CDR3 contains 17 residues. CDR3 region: CASSLRGTSGGSETQYF. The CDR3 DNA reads TGTGCCAGCAGTTTACGAGGGACTAGCGGGGGGTCGGAGACCCAGTACTTC.

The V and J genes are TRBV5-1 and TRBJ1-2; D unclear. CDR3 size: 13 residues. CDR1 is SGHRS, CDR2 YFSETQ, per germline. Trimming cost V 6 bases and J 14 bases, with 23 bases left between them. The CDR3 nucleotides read TGCGCCAGCATTAGGCAGCTTCCCGAGGGTAGAACCTTC. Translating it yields CASIRQLPEGRTF.

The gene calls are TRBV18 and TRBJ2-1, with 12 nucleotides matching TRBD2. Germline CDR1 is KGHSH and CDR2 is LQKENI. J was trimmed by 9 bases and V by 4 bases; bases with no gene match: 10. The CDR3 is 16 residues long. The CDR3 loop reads CASSRRLAGETFEQFF. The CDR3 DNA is TGTGCCAGCTCACGACGACTAGCGGGAGAAACTTTTGAGCAGTTCTTC.

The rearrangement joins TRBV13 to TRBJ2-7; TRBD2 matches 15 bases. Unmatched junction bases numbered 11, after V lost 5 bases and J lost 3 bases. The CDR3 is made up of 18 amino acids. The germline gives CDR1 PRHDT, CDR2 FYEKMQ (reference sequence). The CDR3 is CASSHSGTSGRPVYEQYF. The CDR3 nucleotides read TGTGCCAGCAGCCATTCCGGGACTAGCGGGAGGCCCGTCTACGAGCAGTACTTC.

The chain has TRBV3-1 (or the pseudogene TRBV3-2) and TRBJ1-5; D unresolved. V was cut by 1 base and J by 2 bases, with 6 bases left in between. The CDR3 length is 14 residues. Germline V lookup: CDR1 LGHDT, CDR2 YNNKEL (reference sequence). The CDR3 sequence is CASSQGRGNQPQHF. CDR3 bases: TGTGCCAGCAGCCAAGGGAGGGGCAATCAGCCCCAGCATTTT.

CDR3 sequence (DNA): TGTGCCACCAGTGATATGGACAGGTTCCATGGCTACACCTTC. It encodes CATSDMDRFHGYTF. The genes are TRBV24-1 and TRBJ1-2; 7 nucleotides line up with TRBD1. This CDR3 has 14 amino acids. CDR1 is KGHDR, CDR2 SFDVKD, per germline. The V and J ends lost 3 bases and 6 bases, in that order; junction bases with no gene match: 6.

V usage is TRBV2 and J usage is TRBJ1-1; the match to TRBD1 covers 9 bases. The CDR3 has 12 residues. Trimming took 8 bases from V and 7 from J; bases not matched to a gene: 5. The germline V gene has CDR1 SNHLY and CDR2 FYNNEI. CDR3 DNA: TGTGCCAGCGGACAGGGGCCGATTGAAGCTTTCTTT. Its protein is CASGQGPIEAFF.

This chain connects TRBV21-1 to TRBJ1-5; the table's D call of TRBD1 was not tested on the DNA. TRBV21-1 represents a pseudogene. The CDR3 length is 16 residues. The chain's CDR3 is CASTTTRGPGNQPQHF. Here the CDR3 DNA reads TGTGCCAGCACCACTACAAGGGGCCCGGGCAATCAGCCCCAGCATTTT.

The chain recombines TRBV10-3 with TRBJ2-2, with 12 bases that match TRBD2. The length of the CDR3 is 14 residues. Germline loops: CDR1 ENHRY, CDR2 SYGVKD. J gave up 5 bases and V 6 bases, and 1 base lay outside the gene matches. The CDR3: CAIRGLAGTGELFF. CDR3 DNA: TGTGCCATCAGGGGACTAGCGGGTACCGGGGAGCTGTTTTTT.

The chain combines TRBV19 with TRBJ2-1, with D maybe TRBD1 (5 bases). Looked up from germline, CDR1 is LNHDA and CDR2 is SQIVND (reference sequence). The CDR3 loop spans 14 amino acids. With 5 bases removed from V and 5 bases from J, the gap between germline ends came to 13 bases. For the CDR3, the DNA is TGTGCCAGTAGTCGTGGACGGACAAACAATGAGCAGTTCTTC. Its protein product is CASSRGRTNNEQFF.

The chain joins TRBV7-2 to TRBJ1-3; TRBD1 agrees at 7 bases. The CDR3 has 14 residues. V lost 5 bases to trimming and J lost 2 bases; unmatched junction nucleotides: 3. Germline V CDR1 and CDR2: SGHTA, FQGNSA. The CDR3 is CASSQQGTGNTIYF. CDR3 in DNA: TGTGCCAGCAGCCAACAGGGGACTGGAAACACCATATATTTT.

CDR3 sequence (DNA): TGTGCCAGCAGGGAGGGGGGGAGTCCCTCGCAAGAGACCCAGTACTTC. As protein: CASREGGSPSQETQYF. The V call is TRBV7-9, the J call TRBJ2-5, with D maybe TRBD2 (7 bases). This CDR3 is 16 amino acids long. Looked up from germline, CDR1 is SEHNR and CDR2 is FQNEAQ (reference sequence). V lost 6 bases and J 2 bases, leaving 19 bases between the germline ends.